This passage covers 7 T cell receptor beta chains from one sample sequenced in a study of T-cell memory formation after mild COVID-19. MiXCR was run by TCRdb on the 5' RACE reads, yielding one entry per CDR3 protein. Of approximately 440,000 distinct CDR3 sequences listed, around 20% are singletons. Sequences were obtained from PBMCs or a T cell subset sorted from them (not recorded which). The receptor source for this set is an adult woman who had mild COVID-19 (a few samples of this study predate the infection). Cell type and time point are not known.

The J gene is TRBJ2-1, the V gene TRBV7-2; D unresolved. CDR1 is SGHTA and CDR2 is FQGNSA in the germline V gene. CDR3 length: 14 residues. V lost 4 bases to trimming and J lost 9 bases, with 16 bases between them. Here the CDR3 DNA reads TGTGCCAGCAGCTCGACCCCCCTGGCAAGTGAGCAGTTCTTC. This encodes CASSSTPLASEQFF.

A few counts support this clonotype. The chain links TRBV5-1 to TRBJ2-3; D remains unclear. CDR1 SGHRS and CDR2 YFSETQ come from the germline V gene. The V end was cut by 7 bases, the J end by 1 base, with 16 bases between. This CDR3 is built from 15 residues. As DNA, the CDR3 is TGCGCCAGCGGAAACACAGACCTGGGCACAGATACGCAGTATTTT. Protein: CASGNTDLGTDTQYF. The whole variable domain, filled in from reference TRBV5-1 and TRBJ2-3, reads KAGVTQTPRYLIKTRGQQVTLSCSPISGHRSVSWYQQTPGQGLQFLFEYFSETQRNKGNFPGRFSGRQFSNSRSEMNVSTLELGDSALYLCASGNTDLGTDTQYFGPGTRLTVL.

The J gene is TRBJ2-7, the V gene TRBV20-1; TRBD1 agrees at 10 bases. There are 14 residues in the CDR3. Trimming at V came to 2 bases and at J to 3 bases, leaving 4 bases not matched to a gene. Germline V gene lookup returns CDR1 DFQATT and CDR2 SNEGSKA (reference sequence). In nucleotides, the CDR3 is TGCAGTGCTAGACCGGGACAGGGGAACTACGAGCAGTACTTC. Translation gives CSARPGQGNYEQYF.

The chain links TRBV20-1 to TRBJ1-6; tentative D call: TRBD1 (5 bases). The germline V gene encodes CDR1 DFQATT and CDR2 SNEGSKA (reference sequence). This CDR3 contains 15 residues. V gave up 3 bases and J gave up 5 bases, with 14 bases separating them. This chain's CDR3 is CSASVEGRNNSPLHF. The CDR3 DNA reads as TGCAGTGCTAGTGTCGAGGGACGGAATAATTCACCCCTCCACTTT.

In this sample, this clonotype turned up a few times. The rearrangement links TRBV20-1 to TRBJ2-7; D gene ambiguous. The CDR3 extends over 13 amino acids. Germline V gene lookup returns CDR1 DFQATT and CDR2 SNEGSKA (reference sequence). V was shortened by 1 base and J by 0 bases, with 7 bases between the two germline ends. The CDR3 here is CSARARSSYEQYF. The CDR3 nucleotides read TGCAGTGCTAGAGCTCGGAGCTCCTACGAGCAGTACTTC.

The table lists this clonotype with a few counts. This sequence joins TRBV7-8 and TRBJ2-1; 7 positions match TRBD2. V gave up 3 bases and J gave up 9 bases; unmatched junction bases: 5. The length of the CDR3 is 13 residues. The germline gives CDR1 SGHVS, CDR2 FQNEAQ. CDR3 nucleotide sequence: TGTGCCAGCAGCTTGAGCGGGGTGGGTGAGCAGTTCTTC. It codes for CASSLSGVGEQFF.

This clonotype has only a few counts. The chain joins TRBV29-1 to TRBJ2-1; the D gene is possibly TRBD2 (5 bases). The CDR3 is 12 residues long. CDR1 SQVTM and CDR2 ANQGSEA come from the germline V gene. Between the trimmed V and J ends, which lost 1 base and 14 bases, there was a span of 15 bases. The CDR3: CSVEVLTRAKFF. The CDR3 region has the DNA TGCAGCGTTGAAGTTTTAACGCGGGCTAAGTTCTTC.